The entry that follows covers one T cell receptor beta chain sequence. One entry per CDR3 protein results from TCRdb running MiXCR on the 5' RACE reads. The sample lists about 530,000 distinct CDR3 sequences, approximately 20% occurring once. The sample is drawn from a study of identical twins. The CDR3 length is 16 residues. Germline CDR1 and CDR2: SQVTM and ANQGSEA. V was clipped by 4 bases and J by 0 bases; unmatched bases: 9. These sequences were also reported in another study, on yellow fever vaccine responses in identical twins.

The sequence came from a young woman in good health. This chain uses TRBV29-1 with TRBJ2-1, with TRBD2 identical over 7 bases. The sample consisted of CD4+ T cells sorted from blood. CDR3 sequence (DNA): TGCAGCGTTGTTAGGTTGCTAGCGGTCTCCTACAATGAGCAGTTCTTC. It specifies CSVVRLLAVSYNEQFF.